A single sample is the source of the 15 T cell receptor beta chains below, sequenced in a study of T cells in Graves' hyperthyroidism and ophthalmopathy. The TCR beta CDR3 regions underwent amplification using RNA transcripts as the source. HTBI primers were employed in a first-round RT-PCR of the TCR CDR3. Using its own MiXCR run on the multiplex PCR reads, TCRdb lists one record per CDR3 protein. The sample lists about 530,000 distinct CDR3 sequences; 17% were seen once. The specimen was blood. The receptors were sampled from a woman aged 18-30 years with Graves' ophthalmopathy.

This clonotype has ten or more counts. The gene calls are TRBV2 and TRBJ1-1, with a weak D call TRBD1 (6 bases). Germline assignment: CDR1 SNHLY and CDR2 FYNNEI. CDR3 length equals 16 residues. The ends were cut back, 3 bases at V and 0 bases at J, with 14 bases in the middle. For the CDR3, the DNA is TGTGCCAGCAGTGATGGGGTGGGACAAATGAACACTGAAGCTTTCTTT. Protein: CASSDGVGQMNTEAFF.

Only a few counts were recorded for this clonotype. V gene TRBV6-5 combines with J gene TRBJ1-1; 7 nucleotides agree with TRBD1. With V trimmed by 0 bases and J by 2 bases, 15 bases remained unmatched. CDR1 MNHEY and CDR2 SVGAGI come from the germline V gene. This CDR3 has 19 residues. This CDR3 is CASSYSRGGVKGFNTEAFF. The CDR3 nucleotides read TGTGCCAGCAGTTACTCCAGAGGGGGCGTGAAAGGATTTAACACTGAAGCTTTCTTT.

This rearrangement joins TRBV28 to TRBJ1-1; D possibly corresponds to TRBD1 (5 bases). Germline V gene lookup returns CDR1 MDHEN and CDR2 SYDVKM. This CDR3 region has 13 residues. V lost 4 bases and J lost 12, with 18 bases in between. The CDR3 reads CASSSREEWGTFF. The CDR3 region has the DNA TGTGCCAGCAGTTCCAGGGAGGAATGGGGAACTTTCTTT. Filled out from reference TRBV28 and TRBJ1-1, the complete variable domain reads DVKVTQSSRYLVKRTGEKVFLECVQDMDHENMFWYRQDPGLGLRLIYFSYDVKMKEKGDIPEGYSVSREKKERFSLILESASTNQTSMYLCASSSREEWGTFFGQGTRLTVV.

This clonotype was observed a single time. A much bigger clone sits one base away, suggesting this may be a read error. V gene TRBV28 combines with J gene TRBJ1-1, with unresolved D. The CDR3 sequence is 14 residues long. Germline loops: CDR1 MDHEN, CDR2 SYDVKM. The CDR3 coding sequence is TGTGCCAGCAGTTTTTCCAGCGTCGGAGCTGAAGCTTCCTTT. Translated, it gives CASSFSSVGAEASF.

This clonotype was seen a handful of times. The chain combines TRBV6-1 with TRBJ1-1; D is unclear. Germline V lookup: CDR1 MNHNS, CDR2 SASEGT. The CDR3 loop spans 15 amino acids. Trimming cost V 5 bases and J 1 base, with 14 bases left between them. The CDR3 sequence is CASSPHHLANTEAFF. CDR3 in DNA: TGTGCCAGCAGTCCCCACCACCTAGCGAACACTGAAGCTTTCTTT.

This clonotype was counted many times. The V call is TRBV29-1, the J call TRBJ1-5; possible D gene TRBD1, 5 bases. The CDR3 is 13 residues long. The germline V gene encodes CDR1 SQVTM and CDR2 ANQGSEA. V lost 5 bases and J lost 7, with 15 bases in between. For the CDR3, the DNA is TGCAGCGTTCAGGGCGATTCGAACCAGCCCCAGCATTTT. Protein: CSVQGDSNQPQHF.

This clonotype was seen repeatedly, ten times or more. The CDR3 DNA reads as TGTGCCAGCAGCCTAGTGGGACCGGACCAAGAGACCCAGTACTTC. Its protein is CASSLVGPDQETQYF. This chain uses TRBV3-1 with TRBJ2-5; D is possibly TRBD1 or TRBD2 (5 bases each). Trimming removed 4 bases from V and 0 bases from J, with 12 bases in between. The CDR3 has 15 residues. Germline-derived CDR1 and CDR2 are LGHDT and YNNKEL (reference sequence).

Many counts were recorded for this clonotype. The V call is TRBV11-2, the J call TRBJ2-7; 10 bases match TRBD1. Germline CDR1 and CDR2: SGHAT and FQNNGV. V was clipped by 4 bases and J by 3 bases; unmatched bases: 6. CDR3 length: 15 residues. CDR3 sequence (DNA): TGTGCCAGCAGCTCTCGGGACAGGGGAGACTACGAGCAGTACTTC. Protein sequence: CASSSRDRGDYEQYF.

This clonotype was recorded a few times. V is TRBV25-1 and J is TRBJ2-1; D remains ambiguous. Germline CDR1 is MGHDK and CDR2 is SYGVNS. The CDR3 loop spans 12 amino acids. V lost 6 bases and J 5 bases, leaving 8 bases between the germline ends. CDR3 sequence: CASSGPNNEQFF. CDR3 nucleotides: TGTGCCAGCAGCGGGCCGAACAATGAGCAGTTCTTC.

The J gene is TRBJ2-2, the V gene TRBV25-1, with 10 nucleotides matching TRBD2. V gave up 2 bases and J gave up 3 bases; unmatched junction bases: 3. The CDR3 runs 16 residues. Per germline, CDR1 MGHDK and CDR2 SYGVNS. Here the CDR3 DNA reads TGTGCCAGCAGTGAAATAGCGGGAGGCTACACCGGGGAGCTGTTTTTT. Translating it yields CASSEIAGGYTGELFF.

The V gene is TRBV6-2 or TRBV6-3, the J gene TRBJ1-5, with D unresolved. The CDR3 has 13 residues. The V and J ends lost 4 bases and 2 bases respectively, with 6 bases between them. CDR1 and CDR2 from the germline V gene are MNHEY and SVGEGT. Written as DNA, the CDR3 is TGTGCCAGCAGTTTCGAGGGCAATCAGCCCCAGCATTTT. This gives the protein CASSFEGNQPQHF.

J is TRBJ1-2 and V is TRBV29-1, with a possible D match to TRBD1 (6 bases). This CDR3 spans 13 amino acids. CDR1 is SQVTM, CDR2 ANQGSEA, per germline. Trimming pared 6 bases from V and 6 bases from J, leaving 17 bases between. CDR3: CSVRDSGGHGYTF. As DNA, the CDR3 is TGCAGCGTGCGAGACAGTGGGGGGCATGGCTACACCTTC. Variable domain in full (rest from reference TRBV29-1 and TRBJ1-2): SAVISQKPSRDICQRGTSLTIQCQVDSQVTMMFWYRQQPGQSLTLIATANQGSEATYESGFVIDKFPISRPNLTFSTLTVSNMSPEDSSIYLCSVRDSGGHGYTFGSGTRLTVV.

The table lists this clonotype with a few counts. The J gene is TRBJ2-3, the V gene TRBV27; D gene ambiguous. V lost 1 base and J lost 2, with 10 bases in between. Germline V gene data show CDR1 as MNHEY and CDR2 as SMNVEV (reference sequence). The CDR3 totals 15 residues. The CDR3 spells CASSLYTGTTDTQYF. The CDR3 DNA sequence: TGTGCCAGCAGTTTATATACGGGCACCACAGATACGCAGTATTTT.

V and J are TRBV5-1 and TRBJ2-7, with 9 bases fitting TRBD1. The CDR3 is made up of 15 amino acids. J lost 1 base, V lost 4 bases, and 6 bases had no gene match. CDR1 SGHRS and CDR2 YFSETQ come from the germline V gene. CDR3: CASSIEGTGSYEQYF. The CDR3 DNA follows: TGCGCCAGCAGCATCGAGGGGACAGGGTCCTACGAGCAGTACTTC.

In this sample, this clonotype turned up many times. The CDR3 DNA follows: TGTGCCAGCAGCTCAGAGACAGAGATAAACTATGGCTACACCTTC. Translating it yields CASSSETEINYGYTF. The V gene is TRBV11-3, the J gene TRBJ1-2, with D possibly matching TRBD1 (5 bases). Germline V gene lookup returns CDR1 SGHNT and CDR2 YENEEA. With 4 bases removed from V and 2 bases from J, the gap between germline ends came to 14 bases. The CDR3 covers 15 residues.